Listed below are T cell receptor beta chains from one sample, sequenced in a study of blood T cell repertoires in COVID-19. Assay: immunoSEQ multiplex PCR; the TCRdb copy retains only in-frame clones and omits some. Counted here are more than 300,000 clones, 70% to 90% occurring once; the ten biggest clones make up 1.5% to 2%. Sequenced: peripheral blood. The receptors were gathered from a woman aged 25 to 39 with COVID-19, enrolled during active disease. Each CDR3 is given with its conserved first and last residue. The order of the fields is clone size, D gene, J gene, V gene, CDR3 DNA, CDR3 protein. D genes are given only for firm matches. A row's size may be missing; if present it is once, few, many or a size class.

size: -
D: -
J: TRBJ2-1
V: TRBV6-2/TRBV6-3
DNA: TGTGCCAGCAGTTACTCGGCCAAGAACTACAATGAGCAGTTCTTC
CDR3: CASSYSAKNYNEQFF

size: -
D: -
J: TRBJ1-2
V: TRBV30
DNA: TGTGCCTGGAGTCTTAACAGACACTCTAACTATGGCTACACCTTC
CDR3: CAWSLNRHSNYGYTF

size: -
D: -
J: TRBJ1-3
V: TRBV11-3
DNA: TGTGCCAGCAGCGCGGGACCTCGAGACACCATATATTTT
CDR3: CASSAGPRDTIYF

size: -
D: -
J: TRBJ2-7
V: TRBV5-6
DNA: TGTGCCAGCAGCTTCCTCGTCCCGCCGTCGAGCTCCTACGAGCAGTACTTC
CDR3: CASSFLVPPSSSYEQYF

size: -
D: -
J: TRBJ1-4
V: TRBV5-8
DNA: TGTGCCAGCAGCTTCGGGTGGACACCCACTAATGAAAAACTGTTTTTT
CDR3: CASSFGWTPTNEKLFF

size: -
D: -
J: TRBJ1-5
V: TRBV18
DNA: TGTGCCAGCTCACCACAATCAGGGGCGGGTCAGCCCCAGCATTTT
CDR3: CASSPQSGAGQPQHF

size: -
D: -
J: TRBJ2-2
V: TRBV7-8
DNA: TGTGCCAGCTCCCAGGCGAACACCGGGGAGCTGTTTTTT
CDR3: CASSQANTGELFF

size: -
D: -
J: TRBJ2-2
V: TRBV19
DNA: TGTGCCAGTAGTCCCTTGAGAGGGGAGCTGTTTTTT
CDR3: CASSPLRGELFF

size: once
D: TRBD1
J: TRBJ1-5
V: TRBV19
DNA: TGTGCCAGTAGTACAGACAGGGTTAATCAGCCCCAGCATTTT
CDR3: CASSTDRVNQPQHF

size: -
D: TRBD2
J: TRBJ2-1
V: TRBV10-1
DNA: TGCGCCAGCAGTGAGTCGGCAGCGGGGGATGAGCAGTTCTTC
CDR3: CASSESAAGDEQFF

size: -
D: -
J: TRBJ2-7
V: TRBV6-5
DNA: TGTGCCAGCAGGCGAACCGGGACTGACTCCTACGAGCAGTACTTC
CDR3: CASRRTGTDSYEQYF

size: -
D: TRBD2
J: TRBJ2-3
V: TRBV6-1
DNA: TGTGCCAGCAGTGAAGCGCTTTATGGAGCGGGGGGGGAGGATACGCAGTATTTT
CDR3: CASSEALYGAGGEDTQYF

size: -
D: -
J: TRBJ2-1
V: TRBV6-1
DNA: TGTGCCAGCAGTGAACAGGGAGGCAATGAGCAGTTCTTC
CDR3: CASSEQGGNEQFF

size: few
D: -
J: TRBJ1-1
V: TRBV19
DNA: TGTGCCAGTAGCCCGAGGTCGTTCACTGAAGCTTTCTTT
CDR3: CASSPRSFTEAFF

size: -
D: TRBD1
J: TRBJ1-1
V: TRBV20-1
DNA: TGCAGTGTCCACAGGGGCACTGAAGCTTTCTTT
CDR3: CSVHRGTEAFF

size: -
D: -
J: TRBJ1-5
V: TRBV7-8
DNA: TGTGCCAGCAGCTTGGGGCAGCCTAGCAATCAGCCCCAGCATTTT
CDR3: CASSLGQPSNQPQHF

size: few
D: TRBD1
J: TRBJ2-5
V: TRBV28
DNA: TGTGCCAGCAGTCCTAATGACAGGGACGCCGCGGCCCAGTACTTC
CDR3: CASSPNDRDAAAQYF

size: -
D: TRBD2
J: TRBJ2-5
V: TRBV5-1
DNA: TGCGCCAGCAGCTTGAGCGGGGGGATCCAAGAGACCCAGTACTTC
CDR3: CASSLSGGIQETQYF

size: -
D: -
J: TRBJ1-2
V: TRBV2
DNA: TGTGCCAGCAGTGAGGTCGGGGTATCCCCCTATGGCTACACCTTC
CDR3: CASSEVGVSPYGYTF

size: -
D: TRBD2
J: TRBJ2-7
V: TRBV11-3
DNA: TGTGCCAGCAGCTTGTTGCGGGGGGCGAACGAGCAGTACTTC
CDR3: CASSLLRGANEQYF

size: -
D: -
J: TRBJ2-6
V: TRBV6-5
DNA: TGTGCCAGCAGTTACTCACGTTGGGGGCGGGCCAACGTCCTGACTTTC
CDR3: CASSYSRWGRANVLTF

size: -
D: -
J: TRBJ1-1
V: TRBV28
DNA: TGTGCCAGCAGTTTAGGTCGGGTTCAGACTGAAGCTTTCTTT
CDR3: CASSLGRVQTEAFF

size: -
D: -
J: TRBJ1-1
V: TRBV28
DNA: TGTGCCAGCAGACCGGGGGGTTGGGGGCGAACGGCGAACACTGAAGCTTTCTTT
CDR3: CASRPGGWGRTANTEAFF

size: few
D: TRBD2
J: TRBJ2-3
V: TRBV2
DNA: TGTGCCACCAGGCGGGAGGGGCCCACAGATACGCAGTATTTT
CDR3: CATRREGPTDTQYF